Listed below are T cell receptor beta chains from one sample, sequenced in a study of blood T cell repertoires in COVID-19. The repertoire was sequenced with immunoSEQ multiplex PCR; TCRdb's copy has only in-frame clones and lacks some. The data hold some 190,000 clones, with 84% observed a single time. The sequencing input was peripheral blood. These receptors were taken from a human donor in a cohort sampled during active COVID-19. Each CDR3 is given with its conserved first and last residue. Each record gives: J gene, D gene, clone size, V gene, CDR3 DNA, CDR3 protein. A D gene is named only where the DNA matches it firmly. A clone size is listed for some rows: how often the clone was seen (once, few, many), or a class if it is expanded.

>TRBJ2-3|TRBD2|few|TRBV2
TGTGCCAGCAGTATACTAGCGGCCACAGATACGCAGTATTTT
CASSILAATDTQYF
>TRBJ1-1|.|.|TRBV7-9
TGTGCCAGCAGCCCTTCGACAGACAGGAACACTGAAGCTTTCTTT
CASSPSTDRNTEAFF
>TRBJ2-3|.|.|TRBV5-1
TGCGCCAGCAGTTCCACGCTTCAGGATACGCAGTATTTT
CASSSTLQDTQYF
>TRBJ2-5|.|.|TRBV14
TGTGCCAGCAGCCAAGATCTGGCGGGGAACCAAGAGACCCAGTACTTC
CASSQDLAGNQETQYF
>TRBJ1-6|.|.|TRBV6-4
TGTGCCAGCAGTACAGGGCCCTATAATTCACCCCTCCACTTT
CASSTGPYNSPLHF
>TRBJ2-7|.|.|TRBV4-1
TGCGCCAGCAGCCAAGCGTCGGGGGGCGAATCCTACGAGCAGTACTTC
CASSQASGGESYEQYF
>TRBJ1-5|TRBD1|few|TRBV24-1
TGTGCCACCAGTGACTCTCGCCAGGGGGGCAATCAGCCCCAGCATTTT
CATSDSRQGGNQPQHF
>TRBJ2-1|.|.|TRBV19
TGTGCCAGTAGTAGCGGGACGAACACCTACAATGAGCAGTTCTTC
CASSSGTNTYNEQFF
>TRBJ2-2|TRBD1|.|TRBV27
TGTGCCAGCAGTATTGAAAGGACAGGGTATGCCGGGGAGCTGTTTTTT
CASSIERTGYAGELFF
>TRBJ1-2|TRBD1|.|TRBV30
TGTGCCTGGGGGACAGGCCTCTTCTACACCTTC
CAWGTGLFYTF
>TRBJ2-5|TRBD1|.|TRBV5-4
TGTGCCAGCAGCTTTGGGACAGCCAAGGGGGAGACCCAGTACTTC
CASSFGTAKGETQYF
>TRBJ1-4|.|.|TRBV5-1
TGCGCCAGCAGCTTGGCCTTCGTCTCAACTAATGAAAAACTGTTTTTT
CASSLAFVSTNEKLFF
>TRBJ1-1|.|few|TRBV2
TGTGCCACCTTACAGTACACTGAAGCTTTCTTT
CATLQYTEAFF
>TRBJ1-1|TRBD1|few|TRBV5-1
TGCGCCAGCGCAACTGGACAGGGGGACACTGAAGCTTTCTTT
CASATGQGDTEAFF
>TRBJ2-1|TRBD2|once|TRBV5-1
TGCGCCAGCAGCTTGGGGCTAGCGGGGGGTGGCTCCTACAATGAGCAGTTCTTC
CASSLGLAGGGSYNEQFF
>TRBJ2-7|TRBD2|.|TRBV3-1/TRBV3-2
TGTGCCAGCAGCCAAGATACTAGCGGGTTTTATAGCTCCTACGAGCAGTACTTC
CASSQDTSGFYSSYEQYF
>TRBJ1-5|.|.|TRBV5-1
TGCGCCAGCAGCGAGCGGGGGGGGCTGGATCAGCCCCAGCATTTT
CASSERGGLDQPQHF
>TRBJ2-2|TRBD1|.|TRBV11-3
TGTGCCAGCAGCTTCTCCGGGACAGGGCCCACCGGGGAGCTGTTTTTT
CASSFSGTGPTGELFF
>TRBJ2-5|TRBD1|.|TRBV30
TGTGCCTGGAATCCGGACAGGGGAGAGACCCAGTACTTC
CAWNPDRGETQYF
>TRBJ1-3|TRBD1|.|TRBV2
TGTGCCAGCGCTTGGACAGGCACTGGAAACACCATATATTTT
CASAWTGTGNTIYF
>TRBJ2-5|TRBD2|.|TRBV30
TGTGCCTGGGGGGTAGCGGGGGGCCCACCAGAGACCCAGTACTTC
CAWGVAGGPPETQYF
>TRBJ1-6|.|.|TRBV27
TGTGCCAGTACCCGCGTGACAAGGGGCTATAATTCACCCCTCCACTTT
CASTRVTRGYNSPLHF
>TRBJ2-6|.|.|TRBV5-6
TGTGCCAGCAGCTTGGCAGGGACTGGGGCCAACGTCCTGACTTTC
CASSLAGTGANVLTF
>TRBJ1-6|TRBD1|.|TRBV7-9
TGTGCCAGCAGAGGGGGCAATTCACCCCTCCACTTT
CASRGGNSPLHF
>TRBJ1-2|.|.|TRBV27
TGTGCCAGCAGTTTATTCAGCGGCAACTATGGCTACACCTTC
CASSLFSGNYGYTF
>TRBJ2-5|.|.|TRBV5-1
TGCGCCAGCAGCTTGGGCATGGACGGGGGGCTGTACCAAGAGACCCAGTACTTC
CASSLGMDGGLYQETQYF
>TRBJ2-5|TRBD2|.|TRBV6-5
TGTGCCAACAGCCTAGCGGGGGGCCAAGAGACCCAGTACTTC
CANSLAGGQETQYF
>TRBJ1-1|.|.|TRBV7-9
TGTGCCAGCAGCCCAAACCAGGGGATCCGCACTGAAGCTTTCTTT
CASSPNQGIRTEAFF
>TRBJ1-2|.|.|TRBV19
TGTGCCAGTAGTACCCCAGGGTACGGCTATGGCTACACCTTC
CASSTPGYGYGYTF
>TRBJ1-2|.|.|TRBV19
TGTGCCAGTAGCCGCTATAGCAGTAACAACATCTATGGCTACACCTTC
CASSRYSSNNIYGYTF
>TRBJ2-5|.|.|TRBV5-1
TGCGCCAGCAGCTCCACGGGACATCAAGAGACCCAGTACTTC
CASSSTGHQETQYF
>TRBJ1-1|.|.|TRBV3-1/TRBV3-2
TGTGCCAGCAGCCAAGGAAGGGGGAACACTGAAGCTTTCTTT
CASSQGRGNTEAFF
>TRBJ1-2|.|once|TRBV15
TGTGCCACCAGCAGAGATGATAGGGGATATGGCTACACCTTC
CATSRDDRGYGYTF
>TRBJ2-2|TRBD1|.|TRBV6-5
TGTGCCAGCAGGAGGGACAGGGCGACCGGGGAGCTGTTTTTT
CASRRDRATGELFF
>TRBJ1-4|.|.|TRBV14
TGTGCCAGCAGCCCAACAGGGAGCCCTTACGAAAAACTGTTTTTT
CASSPTGSPYEKLFF
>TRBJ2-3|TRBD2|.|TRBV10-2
TGCGCCAGCAATGACGGGGGGGCCGGAGATACGCAGTATTTT
CASNDGGAGDTQYF
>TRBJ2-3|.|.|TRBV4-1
TGCGCCAGCAGCCAAGAGCGGGAAGAGGACACAGATACGCAGTATTTT
CASSQEREEDTDTQYF